The text below deals with one T cell receptor (beta chain). Its specificity is unknown. This sample is part of a study of cytomegalovirus exposure and HLA in healthy donors. Study background: The 120 validation repertoires, a later analysis reported, used the same platform as the roughly 660 repertoires from the first cohort.

Repertoires were generated with immunoSEQ multiplex PCR, while TCRdb's copy carries only in-frame clones and drops some. The sample has more than 150,000 clones, approximately 83% seen once. The donors formed part of the roughly 120-subject validation cohort, distinct from the roughly 700-subject first cohort. Trimming left V 0 bases short and J 10 bases short, with 19 bases between. CDR3 length: 16 residues. Germline V lookup: CDR1 LGHNA, CDR2 YSLEER. Study results and limitations: Among TCR beta chains, those listed as cytomegalovirus-associated numbered about 150. As was reported, the classifier diagnosed cytomegalovirus status with high specificity and sensitivity.

The genes are TRBV4-3 and TRBJ2-1; D call uncertain. Sequencing used PBMCs. This clonotype was sampled from a woman aged 18-29 years in good health and CMV-seropositive. The CDR3 protein is CASSQDLVRTSREQFF. CDR3 sequence (DNA): TGCGCCAGCAGCCAAGATCTGGTTAGAACCAGCAGGGAGCAGTTCTTC.